The 11 T cell receptor beta chains reported below all come from one sample, sequenced in a study of T cells in Graves' hyperthyroidism and ophthalmopathy. The TCR beta CDR3 regions underwent amplification using RNA transcripts as the source. TCR CDR3 regions were first amplified by RT-PCR with HTBI primers. TCRdb recomputed calls from the multiplex PCR reads with MiXCR, one row per CDR3 protein. The sample contains a few hundred thousand distinct CDR3 sequences, about 15% of which appear only once. Sequences were obtained from blood. These receptors came from a young woman with Graves' hyperthyroidism that later progressed to Graves' ophthalmopathy.

This clonotype was counted ten times or more. The J gene is TRBJ1-1, the V gene TRBV15; 9 bases agree with TRBD1. V trimming: 1 base; J trimming: 3 bases; junction bases outside the gene matches: 3. The CDR3 loop spans 15 amino acids. Germline V lookup: CDR1 LNHNV, CDR2 YYDKDF (reference sequence). CDR3 sequence reads: CATSRGDRDDTEAFF. The DNA of the CDR3 is TGTGCCACCAGCAGAGGGGACAGGGACGACACTGAAGCTTTCTTT.

In this sample, this clonotype turned up a few times. The chain employs TRBV12-3 or TRBV12-4 and TRBJ2-1; 10 bases are shared with TRBD2. The V and J ends lost 6 bases and 4 bases, in that order; junction bases with no gene match: 9. The CDR3 totals 16 residues. CDR3 in DNA: TGTGCCAGCAGCTCGGCTCTAGCGGGAGTGTACAATGAGCAGTTCTTC. This sequence encodes CASSSALAGVYNEQFF.

This clonotype has at least ten counts. The rearrangement joins TRBV7-8 to TRBJ2-1; perhaps TRBD1 as D (5 bases). The CDR3 runs to 13 residues. CDR1 and CDR2 (germline): SGHVS, FQNEAQ. Trimming shortened V by 5 bases and J by 8 bases, and 13 bases separated the two germline ends. CDR3 DNA: TGTGCCAGCAGCCCATACAGGTTGGATGAGCAGTTCTTC. This codes for CASSPYRLDEQFF.

This clonotype has at least ten counts. The genes are TRBV11-2 and TRBJ2-7; tentative D call: TRBD2 (5 bases). This CDR3 comprises 14 residues. Per germline, CDR1 SGHAT and CDR2 FQNNGV. The V and J ends lost 4 bases and 2 bases respectively, with 12 bases between them. The CDR3 here is CASSSTRRPYEQYF. The DNA for the CDR3 is TGTGCCAGCAGCTCAACTAGGCGCCCCTACGAGCAGTACTTC.

In its sample, this clonotype was seen many times. This rearrangement joins TRBV11-2 to TRBJ2-1, with D possibly called TRBD1 or TRBD2 (5 bases each). Trimming took 10 bases from V and 4 from J, leaving 26 bases between them. The CDR3 covers 17 residues. Germline V gene sequence: CDR1 SGHAT, CDR2 FQNNGV. DNA for the CDR3: TGTGCCACCCAGAACCCGGGGCCCCTCCGCCTTTACAATGAGCAGTTCTTC. Translated, it gives CATQNPGPLRLYNEQFF.

This clonotype was recorded only once. The chain links TRBV6-1 to TRBJ2-5, with D perhaps matching TRBD1 or TRBD2 (5 bases each). The CDR3 runs 13 residues. Germline V gives CDR1 MNHNS, CDR2 SASEGT. Trimming left V 1 base short and J 10 bases short, with 13 bases between. CDR3 amino acids: CASSEEERDDQYF. The CDR3 region has the DNA TGTGCCAGCAGTGAAGAGGAACGGGACGACCAGTACTTC.

A word on this clonotype: Since a much larger clone is just one base distant, this may be a read error. The chain carries TRBV9 and TRBJ2-1; the D is unclear. The CDR3 spans 13 residues. The V gene's germline CDR1 is SGDLS and CDR2 YYNGEE. Trimming pared 0 bases from V and 10 bases from J, leaving 11 bases between. The CDR3 region is CASSVELGSEQFF. CDR3 nucleotides: TGTGCCAGCAGCGTAGAACTCGGCTCCGAGCAGTTCTTC. The whole variable domain, remainder taken from reference TRBV9 and TRBJ2-1, is DSGVTQTPKHLITATGQRVTLRCSPRSGDLSVYWYQQSLDQGLQFLIQYYNGEERAKGNILERFSAQQFPDLHSELNLSSLELGDSALYFCASSVELGSEQFFGPGTRLTVL.

This clonotype was seen ten or more times. The rearrangement uses TRBV7-2 and TRBJ2-7; 9 bases map to TRBD2. V gave up 4 bases and J gave up 1 base; unmatched junction bases: 5. This CDR3 comprises 15 residues. The germline V gene has CDR1 SGHTA and CDR2 FQGNSA. CDR3 amino acids: CASSSSGRTSYEQYF. The DNA for the CDR3 is TGTGCCAGCAGCTCCAGCGGGAGGACGTCCTACGAGCAGTACTTC.

This clonotype has a count of ten or more. The rearrangement uses TRBV20-1 and TRBJ1-1, with D hard to call. Trimming stripped 3 bases from V and 7 bases from J, with 6 bases between. CDR3 length: 10 amino acids. The germline gives CDR1 DFQATT, CDR2 SNEGSKA (reference sequence). This CDR3 reads CSASASEAFF. DNA for the CDR3: TGCAGTGCTAGTGCCAGTGAAGCTTTCTTT.

This clonotype was seen a handful of times. The chain employs TRBV7-9 and TRBJ2-3; TRBD2 aligns across 10 bases. CDR1 and CDR2 (germline): SEHNR, FQNEAQ (reference sequence). This CDR3 region has 16 residues. Trimming removed 5 bases from V and 2 bases from J; junction bases left unmatched: 7. The CDR3 DNA reads TGTGCCAGCAGCAAAATAGCGGGAGGTGTCACAGATACGCAGTATTTT. Translating gives CASSKIAGGVTDTQYF.

This clonotype occurred many times. The gene calls are TRBV20-1 and TRBJ2-1; D ambiguous. This CDR3 is 15 amino acids long. Germline CDR1 is DFQATT and CDR2 is SNEGSKA (reference sequence). Between the trimmed V and J ends, which lost 0 bases and 4 bases, there was a span of 13 bases. CDR3 in amino acids: CSARDPLDAYNEQFF. The CDR3 nucleotides read TGCAGTGCTAGAGATCCCCTCGACGCTTACAATGAGCAGTTCTTC.